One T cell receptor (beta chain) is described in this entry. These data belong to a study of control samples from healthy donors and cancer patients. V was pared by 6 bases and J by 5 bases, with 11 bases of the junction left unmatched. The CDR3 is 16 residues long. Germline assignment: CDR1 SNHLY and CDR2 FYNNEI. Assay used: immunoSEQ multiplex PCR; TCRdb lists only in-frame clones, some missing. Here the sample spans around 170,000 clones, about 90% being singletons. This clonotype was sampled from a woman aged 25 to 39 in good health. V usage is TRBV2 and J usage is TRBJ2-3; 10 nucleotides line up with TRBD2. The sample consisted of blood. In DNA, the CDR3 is TGTGCCAGCAGGTCCTTGACTAGCGGGTGGATAGATACGCAGTATTTT. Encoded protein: CASRSLTSGWIDTQYF.